This T cell receptor beta chain is from a study of T cell clones after liver transplantation. Study-wide background: Three of the eight recipients were HCV-positive; the rest had non-autoimmune, non-viral transplant indications.

The repertoire was sequenced with immunoSEQ multiplex PCR; TCRdb's copy has only in-frame clones and lacks some. The sample shows approximately 100,000 clones, about 86% of them seen only once. V lost 6 bases and J lost 0, with 12 bases in between. The CDR3 is made up of 13 amino acids. Germline lookup yields CDR1 SQVTM and CDR2 ANQGSEA. Unstimulated PBMCs were sorted into CD3+CD4+ and CD3+CD8+ populations. The starting material was CD4+ T cells from blood, obtained 45 to 50 months after liver transplant. The J gene is TRBJ2-7, the V gene TRBV29-1; D not certain. This TCR was recovered from a human patient who received a liver transplant. A share of the T cells may be of graft donor origin. The CDR3 DNA follows: TGCAGCGTCCTCGGACGGAGCTCCTACGAGCAGTACTTC. This codes for CSVLGRSSYEQYF.